The TCR beta chain under discussion was sequenced for a study of Graves' ophthalmopathy and Graves' hyperthyroidism. Amplified material comprised TCR beta CDR3 regions derived from RNA transcripts. The first-round RT-PCR employed HTBI primers together with the Qiagen OneStep RT-PCR kit. A multiplex PCR was then performed as the second round. Each CDR3 protein is one row after TCRdb ran MiXCR on the multiplex PCR reads. This repertoire shows about 700,000 distinct CDR3 sequences, 35% to 50% found once; its top ten account for roughly 46%. J gave up 6 bases and V 6 bases, and 8 bases lay outside the gene matches. There are 13 residues in the CDR3. Per germline, CDR1 SGHDN and CDR2 FVKESK.

The J gene is TRBJ2-7, the V gene TRBV14; 7 bases map to TRBD1. The sequenced sample was peripheral blood. The TCR comes from an adult man with Graves' ophthalmopathy. CDR3 residues: CASSLEGAGEQYF. CDR3 nucleotide sequence: TGTGCCAGCAGTTTAGAGGGGGCGGGCGAGCAGTACTTC. Using reference TRBV14 and TRBJ2-7 for the parts outside the CDR3, the full variable domain is EAGVTQFPSHSVIEKGQTVTLRCDPISGHDNLYWYRRVMGKEIKFLLHFVKESKQDESGMPNNRFLAERTGGTYSTLKVQPAELEDSGVYFCASSLEGAGEQYFGPGTRLTVT.